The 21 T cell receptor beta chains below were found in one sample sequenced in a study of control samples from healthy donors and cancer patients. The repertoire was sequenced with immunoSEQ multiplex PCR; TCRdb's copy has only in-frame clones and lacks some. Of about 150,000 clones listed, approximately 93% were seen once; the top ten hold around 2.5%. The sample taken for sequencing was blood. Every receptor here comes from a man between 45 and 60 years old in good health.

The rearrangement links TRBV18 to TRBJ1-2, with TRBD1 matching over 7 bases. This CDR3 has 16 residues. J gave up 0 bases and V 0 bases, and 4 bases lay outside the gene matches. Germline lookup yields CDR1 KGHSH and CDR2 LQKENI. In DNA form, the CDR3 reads TGTGCCAGCTCACCACCTAGGGACAGTTCTAACTATGGCTACACCTTC. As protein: CASSPPRDSSNYGYTF.

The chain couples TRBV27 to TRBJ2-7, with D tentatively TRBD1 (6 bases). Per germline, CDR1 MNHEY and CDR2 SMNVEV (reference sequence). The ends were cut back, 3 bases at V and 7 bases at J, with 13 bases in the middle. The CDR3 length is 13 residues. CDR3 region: CASSFQDRGEQYF. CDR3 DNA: TGTGCCAGCAGTTTCCAGGACAGAGGTGAGCAGTACTTC.

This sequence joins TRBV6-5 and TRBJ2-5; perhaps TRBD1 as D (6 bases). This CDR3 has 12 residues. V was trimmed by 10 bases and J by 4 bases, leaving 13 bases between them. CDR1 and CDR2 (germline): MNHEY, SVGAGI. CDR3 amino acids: CATRTDGETQYF. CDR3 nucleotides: TGTGCCACCAGGACAGACGGAGAGACCCAGTACTTC.

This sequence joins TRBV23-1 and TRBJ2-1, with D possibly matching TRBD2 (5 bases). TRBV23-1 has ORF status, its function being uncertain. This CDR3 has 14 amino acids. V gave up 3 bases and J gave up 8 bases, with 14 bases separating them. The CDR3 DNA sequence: TGCGCCAGCAGTCAGTTACTCATGGAGGATGAGCAGTTCTTC. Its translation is CASSQLLMEDEQFF.

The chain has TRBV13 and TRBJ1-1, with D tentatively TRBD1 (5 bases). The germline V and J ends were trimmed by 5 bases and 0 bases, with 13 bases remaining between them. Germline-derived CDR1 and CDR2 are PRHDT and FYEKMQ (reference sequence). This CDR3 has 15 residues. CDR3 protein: CASSPVGRMNTEAFF. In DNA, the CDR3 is TGTGCCAGCAGCCCGGTGGGACGGATGAACACTGAAGCTTTCTTT.

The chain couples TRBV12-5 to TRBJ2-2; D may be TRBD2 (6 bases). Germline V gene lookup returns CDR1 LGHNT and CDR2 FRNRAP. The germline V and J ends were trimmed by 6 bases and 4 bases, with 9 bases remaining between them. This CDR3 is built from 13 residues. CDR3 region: CASGTGVTGELFF. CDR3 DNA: TGTGCTAGTGGAACGGGGGTCACCGGGGAGCTGTTTTTT.

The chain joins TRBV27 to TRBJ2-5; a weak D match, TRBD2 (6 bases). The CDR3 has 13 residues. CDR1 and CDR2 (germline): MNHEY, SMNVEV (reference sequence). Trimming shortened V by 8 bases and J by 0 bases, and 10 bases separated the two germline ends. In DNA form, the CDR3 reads TGTGCCAGCGCCCGGGAGCACCAAGAGACCCAGTACTTC. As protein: CASAREHQETQYF.

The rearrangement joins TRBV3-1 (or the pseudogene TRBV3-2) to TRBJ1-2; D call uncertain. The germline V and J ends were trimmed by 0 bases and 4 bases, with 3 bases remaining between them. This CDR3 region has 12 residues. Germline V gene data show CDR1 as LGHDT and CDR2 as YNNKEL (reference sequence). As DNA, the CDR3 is TGTGCCAGCAGCCAAGACAGCTATGGCTACACCTTC. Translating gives CASSQDSYGYTF.

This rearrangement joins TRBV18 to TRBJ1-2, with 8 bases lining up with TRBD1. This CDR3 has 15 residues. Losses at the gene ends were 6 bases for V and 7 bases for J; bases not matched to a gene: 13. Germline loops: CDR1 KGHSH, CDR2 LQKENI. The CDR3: CASSPAGGRRGGYTF. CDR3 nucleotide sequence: TGTGCCAGCTCCCCCGCAGGGGGCAGAAGAGGTGGCTACACCTTC.

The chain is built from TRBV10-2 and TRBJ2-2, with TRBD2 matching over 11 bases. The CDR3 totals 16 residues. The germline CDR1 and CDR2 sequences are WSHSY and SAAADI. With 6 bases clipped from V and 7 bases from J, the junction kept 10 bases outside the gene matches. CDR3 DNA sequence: TGCGCCAGCAGAGGACTAGCGGGTCCCCTTGGCGGGGAGCTGTTTTTT. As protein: CASRGLAGPLGGELFF.

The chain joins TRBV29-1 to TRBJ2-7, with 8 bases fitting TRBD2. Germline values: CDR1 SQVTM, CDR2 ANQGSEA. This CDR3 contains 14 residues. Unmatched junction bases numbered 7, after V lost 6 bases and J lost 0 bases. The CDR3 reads CSVNGGRSSYEQYF. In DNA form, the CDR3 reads TGCAGCGTGAACGGCGGGAGGTCCTCCTACGAGCAGTACTTC.

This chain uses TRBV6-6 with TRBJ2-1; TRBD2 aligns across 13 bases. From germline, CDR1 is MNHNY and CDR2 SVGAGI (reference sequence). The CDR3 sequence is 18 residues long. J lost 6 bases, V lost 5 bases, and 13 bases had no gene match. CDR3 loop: CASSRTSGSPGGINEQFF. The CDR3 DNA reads TGTGCCAGCAGTCGGACTAGCGGGAGCCCCGGAGGGATCAATGAGCAGTTCTTC.

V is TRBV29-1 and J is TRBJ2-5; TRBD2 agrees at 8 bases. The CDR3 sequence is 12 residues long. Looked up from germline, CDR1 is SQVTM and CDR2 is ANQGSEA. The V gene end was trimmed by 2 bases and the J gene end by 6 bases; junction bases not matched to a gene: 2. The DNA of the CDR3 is TGCAGCGTTGAACGGGGGGGGAAGACCCAGTACTTC. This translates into CSVERGGKTQYF.

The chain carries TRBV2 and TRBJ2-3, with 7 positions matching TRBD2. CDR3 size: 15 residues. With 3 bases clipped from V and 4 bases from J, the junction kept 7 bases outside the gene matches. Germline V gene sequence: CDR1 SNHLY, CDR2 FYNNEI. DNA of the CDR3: TGTGCCAGCAGTGAGGCGGGAGTGGGGGCAGATACGCAGTATTTT. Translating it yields CASSEAGVGADTQYF.

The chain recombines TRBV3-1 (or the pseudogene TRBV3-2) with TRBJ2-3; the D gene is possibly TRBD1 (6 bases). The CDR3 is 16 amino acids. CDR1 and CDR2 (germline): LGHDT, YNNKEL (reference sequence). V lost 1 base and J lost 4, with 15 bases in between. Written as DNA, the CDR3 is TGTGCCAGCAGCCAAGTGGGCAGGGGAATCTCAGATACGCAGTATTTT. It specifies CASSQVGRGISDTQYF.

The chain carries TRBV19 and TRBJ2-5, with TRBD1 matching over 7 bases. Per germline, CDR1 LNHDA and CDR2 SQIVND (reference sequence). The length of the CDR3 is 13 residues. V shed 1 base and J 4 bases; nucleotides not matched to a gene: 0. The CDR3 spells CASSIGDRETQYF. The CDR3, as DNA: TGTGCCAGTAGTATAGGGGACAGAGAGACCCAGTACTTC.

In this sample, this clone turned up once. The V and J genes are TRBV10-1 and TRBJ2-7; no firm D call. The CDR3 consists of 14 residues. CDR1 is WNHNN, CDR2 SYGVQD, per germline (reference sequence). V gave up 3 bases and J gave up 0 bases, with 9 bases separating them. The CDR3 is CASSDSPHSYEQYF. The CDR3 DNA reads TGCGCCAGCAGTGATAGCCCCCACTCCTACGAGCAGTACTTC.

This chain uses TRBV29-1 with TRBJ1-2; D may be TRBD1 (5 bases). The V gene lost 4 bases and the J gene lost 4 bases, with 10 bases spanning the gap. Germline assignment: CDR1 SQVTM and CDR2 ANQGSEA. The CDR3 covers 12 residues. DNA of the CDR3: TGCAGCGTTGGATCAGGGACCTATGGCTACACCTTC. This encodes CSVGSGTYGYTF.

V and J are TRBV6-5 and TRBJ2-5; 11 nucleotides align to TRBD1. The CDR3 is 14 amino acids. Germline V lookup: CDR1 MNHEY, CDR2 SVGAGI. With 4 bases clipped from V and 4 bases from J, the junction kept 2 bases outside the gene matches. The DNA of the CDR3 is TGTGCCAGCAGTTGGGACAGGGGGGGAGAGACCCAGTACTTC. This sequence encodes CASSWDRGGETQYF.

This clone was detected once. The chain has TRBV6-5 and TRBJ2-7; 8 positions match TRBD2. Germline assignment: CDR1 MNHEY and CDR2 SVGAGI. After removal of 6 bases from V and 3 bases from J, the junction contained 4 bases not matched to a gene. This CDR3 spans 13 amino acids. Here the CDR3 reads CASRRAGGYEQYF. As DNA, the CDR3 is TGTGCCAGCAGGAGGGCGGGGGGCTACGAGCAGTACTTC.

Here the CDR3 DNA reads TGTGCCAGCAGCCCCCCAGGCTACAATGAGCAGTTCTTC. Its translation is CASSPPGYNEQFF. The chain couples TRBV11-3 to TRBJ2-1; D not resolved. In germline, CDR1 is SGHNT, CDR2 YENEEA. CDR3 length equals 13 residues. The V end lost 5 bases, the J end lost 3 bases, and 8 bases lay between the germline ends.